This T cell receptor beta chain was sequenced in a study of blood T cells in healthy people across ages. Study overall: Per every two T cells, about one barcoded beta molecule was captured by template switching. Study outcomes and limitations: Both naive CD4+ cell counts and diversity were greater in long-lived donors than in aged donors.

CDR1 is LGHNA and CDR2 is YSLEER in the germline V gene. This CDR3 is 13 amino acids long. The V gene lost 2 bases and the J gene lost 5 bases, with 7 bases spanning the gap. Researchers isolated at least 7 million PBMCs per sample. In the case of this clonotype: Antigen specificity is unknown.

Using a J-beta primer mix together with a sample-barcoded 5' primer, a second PCR was run for 7 to 11 cycles. TCRdb reprocessed the 5' RACE reads via MiXCR and lists one record per CDR3 protein. This sample has around 1,000,000 distinct CDR3 sequences; around 25% occur once, and the top ten carry around 0.75%. These records were also assigned to another study, of T cells of mothers and their children.

Sample: blood. The V gene is TRBV4-3, the J gene TRBJ1-5; D not resolved. The sequence was obtained from a girl aged 2 to 9 in good health. The CDR3 sequence: CASSQQADQPQHF. CDR3 in DNA: TGCGCCAGCAGCCAACAGGCTGATCAGCCCCAGCATTTT.